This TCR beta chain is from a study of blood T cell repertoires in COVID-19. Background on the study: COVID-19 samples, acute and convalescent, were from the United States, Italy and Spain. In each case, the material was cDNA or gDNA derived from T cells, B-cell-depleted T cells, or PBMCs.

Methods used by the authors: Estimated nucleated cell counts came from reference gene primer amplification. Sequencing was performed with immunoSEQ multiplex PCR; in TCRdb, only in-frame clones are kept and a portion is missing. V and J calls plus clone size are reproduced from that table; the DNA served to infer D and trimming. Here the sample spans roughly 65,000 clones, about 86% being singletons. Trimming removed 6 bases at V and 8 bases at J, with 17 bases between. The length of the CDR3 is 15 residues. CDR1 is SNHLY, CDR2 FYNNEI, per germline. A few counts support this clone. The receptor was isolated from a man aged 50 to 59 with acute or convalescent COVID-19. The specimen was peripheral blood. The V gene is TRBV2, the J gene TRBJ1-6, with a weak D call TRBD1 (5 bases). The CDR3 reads CASRPSQGRHSPLHF. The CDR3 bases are TGTGCCAGCAGGCCGAGTCAGGGTCGACATTCACCCCTCCACTTT.